This TCR beta chain came from a study of identical twins. CDR3 length: 13 amino acids. After removal of 4 bases from V and 5 bases from J, the junction contained 4 bases not matched to a gene. Germline loops: CDR1 MNHNS, CDR2 SASEGT. Through template switching, a universal primer site was introduced, and the cDNA contained unique molecular identifiers. TCRdb fed the 5' RACE reads into MiXCR, producing one record per CDR3 protein. The profile shows some 500,000 distinct CDR3 sequences, approximately 22% of them singletons. These data also formed part of another study, on T cells expressing NK-cell markers. That work adds: Serological testing identified most of the eight sequenced donors as HCMV-seropositive and one as seronegative.

The rearrangement links TRBV6-1 to TRBJ2-7; 8 positions agree with TRBD1. Material for sequencing was CD4+ T cells sorted from blood. The TCR comes from a woman between 18 and 29 years old in good health. The CDR3 protein is CASSAGQGNEQYF. The CDR3 region has the DNA TGTGCCAGCAGTGCAGGACAGGGCAACGAGCAGTACTTC.